This T cell receptor (beta chain) derives from a study of shared clonotypes between healthy human individuals. Overall study context: CD8 memory received one plate per donor, CD8 naive two, CD4 memory three and CD4 naive three.

Cells designated naive CD8 were CD45RO-negative and were positively selected for CCR7, with terminally differentiated effector memory CD45RA+ cells excluded. Every donor, a Caucasian adult, lived in Nashville, Tennessee. Per germline, CDR1 MNHEY and CDR2 SMNVEV (reference sequence). This CDR3 is 15 amino acids long. V trimming: 4 bases; J trimming: 4 bases; junction bases outside the gene matches: 5. Study-level points and caveats: Non-shared clonotypes displayed generation probabilities falling below those of clonotypes present in all four donors.

On this clone: Antigen specificity is unknown.

Using around 180 ng DNA, about 29,000 T cell genomes, the sorted-subset replicate PCRs were run. Clones were sequenced by immunoSEQ multiplex PCR, and TCRdb holds only the in-frame ones, with some missing. The sample lists about 2.1 million clones, just under 95% occurring once. V is TRBV27 and J is TRBJ2-3, with 10 bases aligning to TRBD1. This TCR derives from a man in his late teens or twenties in good health. Some clones in this sample may be carry-over from other donors' samples. The sequenced sample consisted of naive CD8+ T cells from PBMCs. The CDR3 DNA reads as TGTGCCAGCAGTTCAAGACAGGGGGCAGCAGATACGCAGTATTTT. The encoded protein is CASSSRQGAADTQYF.